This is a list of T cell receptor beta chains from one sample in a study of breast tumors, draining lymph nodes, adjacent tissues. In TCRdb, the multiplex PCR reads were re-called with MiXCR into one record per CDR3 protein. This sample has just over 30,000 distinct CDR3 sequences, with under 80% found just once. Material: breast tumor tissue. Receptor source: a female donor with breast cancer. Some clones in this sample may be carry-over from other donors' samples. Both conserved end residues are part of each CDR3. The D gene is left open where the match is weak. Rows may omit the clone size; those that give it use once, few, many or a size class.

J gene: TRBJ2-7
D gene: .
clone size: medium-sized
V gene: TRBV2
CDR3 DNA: TGTGCCAGCACCCAAAGAGGGGGACGGCCGCACTTC
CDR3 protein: CASTQRGGRPHF

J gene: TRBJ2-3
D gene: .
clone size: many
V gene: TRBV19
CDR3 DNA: TGTGCCAGTGCGACTATGGGCACAGATACGCAGTATTTT
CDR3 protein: CASATMGTDTQYF

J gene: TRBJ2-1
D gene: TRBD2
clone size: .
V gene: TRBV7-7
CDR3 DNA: TGTGCTAGCAGCCCCGGGACTAGCGGGTTCAATGAGCAGTTCTTC
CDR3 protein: CASSPGTSGFNEQFF

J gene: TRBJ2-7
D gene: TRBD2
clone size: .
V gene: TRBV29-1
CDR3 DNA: TGCAGCGTTGCGGGACTAGCGGACGAGCAGTACTTC
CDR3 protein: CSVAGLADEQYF

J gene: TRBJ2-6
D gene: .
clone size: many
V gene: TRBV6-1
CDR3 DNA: TGTGCCAGCAGTGAAGCGCTTCGACAGTCTGGGGCCAACGTCCTGACTTTC
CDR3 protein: CASSEALRQSGANVLTF

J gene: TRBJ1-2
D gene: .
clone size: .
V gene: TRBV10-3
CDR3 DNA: TGTGCCATCAGTGTTACAGGAGACTATGGCTACACCTTC
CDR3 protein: CAISVTGDYGYTF

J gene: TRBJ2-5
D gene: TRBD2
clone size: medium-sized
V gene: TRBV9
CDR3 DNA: TGTGCCAGCAGCGTGTGGGGGGGGGGAGAGACCCAGTACTTC
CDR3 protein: CASSVWGGGETQYF

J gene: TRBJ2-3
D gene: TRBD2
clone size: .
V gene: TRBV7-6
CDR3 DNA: TGTGCCAGCAGCTTAGCTGGGACTAGCGGCACAGATACGCAGTATTTT
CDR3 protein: CASSLAGTSGTDTQYF

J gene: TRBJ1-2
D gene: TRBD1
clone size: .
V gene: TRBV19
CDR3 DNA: TGTGCCAGTAGTACACAGGGGTGGAATGGCTACACCTTC
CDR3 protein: CASSTQGWNGYTF

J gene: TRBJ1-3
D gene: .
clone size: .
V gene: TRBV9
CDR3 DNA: TGTGCCAGCAGCGTAGGAGGGAGGGGGACAAACACCATATATTTT
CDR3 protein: CASSVGGRGTNTIYF

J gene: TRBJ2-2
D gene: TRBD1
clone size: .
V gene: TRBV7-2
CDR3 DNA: TGTGCCGGTCAGGGACAGGCCACCGGGGAGCTGTTTTTT
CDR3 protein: CAGQGQATGELFF

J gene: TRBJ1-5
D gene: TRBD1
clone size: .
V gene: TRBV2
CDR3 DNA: TGTGCCAGCAGTCGGGACAGTCAGGGACTAGGGCCCCAGCATTTT
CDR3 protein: CASSRDSQGLGPQHF

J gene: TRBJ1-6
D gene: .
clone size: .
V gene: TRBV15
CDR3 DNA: TGTGCCACCAGCAGAGCCCGGGTTACAACGTGGAGCGATTCACCCCTCCACTTT
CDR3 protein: CATSRARVTTWSDSPLHF

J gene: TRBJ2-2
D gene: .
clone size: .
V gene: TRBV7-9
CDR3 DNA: TGTGCCAGCAGCTTATGGCGGGGCGGGGACACCGGGGAGCTGTTTTTT
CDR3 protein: CASSLWRGGDTGELFF

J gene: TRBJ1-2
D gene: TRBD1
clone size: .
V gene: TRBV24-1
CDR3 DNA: TGTGCCACCAGTTTTTCAGGGGGAAGCGGCTACACCTTC
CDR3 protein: CATSFSGGSGYTF

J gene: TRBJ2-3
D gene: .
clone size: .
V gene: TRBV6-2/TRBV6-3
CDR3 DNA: TGTGCCAGCAGTTACGACATCGGGCGGGGCACAGATACGCAGTATTTT
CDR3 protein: CASSYDIGRGTDTQYF

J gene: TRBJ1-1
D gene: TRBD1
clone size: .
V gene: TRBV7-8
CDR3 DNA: TGTGCCAGCAGCCCACCGGCAGGGGGCACTGAAGCTTTCTTT
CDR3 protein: CASSPPAGGTEAFF

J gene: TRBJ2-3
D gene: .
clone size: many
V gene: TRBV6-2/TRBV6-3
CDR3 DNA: TGTGCCAGCAGTCACCGGGACAAACCGATAGGTACGCAGTATTTT
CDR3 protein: CASSHRDKPIGTQYF

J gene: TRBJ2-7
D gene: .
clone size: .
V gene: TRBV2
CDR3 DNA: TGTGCCAGCAGTGAAGCCGGACACAGTATAATCTACGAGCAGTACTTC
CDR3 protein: CASSEAGHSIIYEQYF

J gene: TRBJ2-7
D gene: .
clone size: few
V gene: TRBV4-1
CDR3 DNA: TGCGCCAGCAGCCAAGAAGCCCACCGGGAGCGGGCCTACGAGCAGTACTTC
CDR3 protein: CASSQEAHRERAYEQYF

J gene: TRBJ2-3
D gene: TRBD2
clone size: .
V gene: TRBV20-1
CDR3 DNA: TGCAGTGCTAGGCCACTAGCGGGAGGGAGGACAGATACGCAGTATTTT
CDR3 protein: CSARPLAGGRTDTQYF

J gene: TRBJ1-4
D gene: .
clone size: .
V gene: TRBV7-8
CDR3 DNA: TGTGCCAGCAGCAAATGGACCGCTGCCACTAATGAAAAACTGTTTTTT
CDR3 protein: CASSKWTAATNEKLFF

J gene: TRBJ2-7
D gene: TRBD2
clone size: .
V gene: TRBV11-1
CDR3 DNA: TGTGCCAGCAGCTCAATACTAGCGGGAGGGATCGAGCAGTACTTC
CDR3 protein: CASSSILAGGIEQYF

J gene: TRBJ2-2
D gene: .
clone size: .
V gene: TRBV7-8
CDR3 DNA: TGTGCCAGCAGCCGGACAAACCCCGGGGAGCTGTTTTTT
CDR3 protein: CASSRTNPGELFF

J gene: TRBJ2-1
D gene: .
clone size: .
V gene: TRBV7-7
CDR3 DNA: TGTGCTAGCAGTGCAGGCGGGACAGCCTACAATGAGCAGTTCTTC
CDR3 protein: CASSAGGTAYNEQFF

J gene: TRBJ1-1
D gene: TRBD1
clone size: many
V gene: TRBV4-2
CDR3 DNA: TGTGCCAGCAGCCGGAATCGACAGGGGAACACTGAAGCTTTCTTT
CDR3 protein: CASSRNRQGNTEAFF

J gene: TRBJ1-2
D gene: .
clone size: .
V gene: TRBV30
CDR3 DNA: TGTGCCTGGAGTTCGGGGCCCTATGGCTACACCTTC
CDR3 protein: CAWSSGPYGYTF

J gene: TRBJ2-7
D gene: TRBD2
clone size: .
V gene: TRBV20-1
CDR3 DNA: TGCAGTGCTAGAGATCAGGTGGGAGGGAGCCACGAGCAGTACTTC
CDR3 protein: CSARDQVGGSHEQYF

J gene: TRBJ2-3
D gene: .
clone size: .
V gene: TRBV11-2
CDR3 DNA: TGTGCCAGCAGCTTACAACTGGGCACAGATACGCAGTATTTT
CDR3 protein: CASSLQLGTDTQYF

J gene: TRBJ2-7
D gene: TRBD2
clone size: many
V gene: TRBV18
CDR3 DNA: TGTGCCAGCTCACCACCCAGCGGGAGCTCCTACGAGCAGTACTTC
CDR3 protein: CASSPPSGSSYEQYF

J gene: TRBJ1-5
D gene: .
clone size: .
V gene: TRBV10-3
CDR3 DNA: TGTGCCACAGGCCCTACCGAAGGCAGGGACCGAAATCAGCCCCAGCATTTT
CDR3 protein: CATGPTEGRDRNQPQHF

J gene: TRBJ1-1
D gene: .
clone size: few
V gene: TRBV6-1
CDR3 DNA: TGTGCCAGCAGTGAAGGGAGGAACACTGAAGCTTTCTTT
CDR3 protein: CASSEGRNTEAFF